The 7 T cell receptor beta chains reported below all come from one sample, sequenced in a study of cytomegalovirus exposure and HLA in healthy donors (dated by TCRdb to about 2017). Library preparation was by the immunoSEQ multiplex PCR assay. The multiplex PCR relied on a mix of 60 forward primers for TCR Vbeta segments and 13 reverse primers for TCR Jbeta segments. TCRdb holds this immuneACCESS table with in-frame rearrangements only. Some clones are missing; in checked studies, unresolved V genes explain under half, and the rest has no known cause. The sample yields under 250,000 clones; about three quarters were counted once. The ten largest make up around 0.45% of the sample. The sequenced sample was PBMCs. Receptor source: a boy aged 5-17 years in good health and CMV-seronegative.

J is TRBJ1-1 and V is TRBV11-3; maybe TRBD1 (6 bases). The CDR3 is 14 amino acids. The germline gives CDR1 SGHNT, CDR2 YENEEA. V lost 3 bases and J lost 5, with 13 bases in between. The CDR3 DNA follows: TGTGCCAGCAGCTTGATTAGGGGGGGAACTGAAGCTTTCTTT. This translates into CASSLIRGGTEAFF.

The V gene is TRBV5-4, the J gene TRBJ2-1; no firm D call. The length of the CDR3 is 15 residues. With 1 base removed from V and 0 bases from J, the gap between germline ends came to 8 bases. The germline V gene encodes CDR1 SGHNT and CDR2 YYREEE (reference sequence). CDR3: CASSLNPSSYNEQFF. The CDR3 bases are TGTGCCAGCAGCTTGAACCCGAGCTCCTACAATGAGCAGTTCTTC.

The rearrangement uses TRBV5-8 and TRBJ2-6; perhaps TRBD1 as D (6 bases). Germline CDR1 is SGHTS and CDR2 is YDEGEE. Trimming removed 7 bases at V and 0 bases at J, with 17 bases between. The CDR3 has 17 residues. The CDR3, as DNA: TGTGCCAGCCCTATTGGGACACCTTTCTCTGGGGCCAACGTCCTGACTTTC. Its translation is CASPIGTPFSGANVLTF.

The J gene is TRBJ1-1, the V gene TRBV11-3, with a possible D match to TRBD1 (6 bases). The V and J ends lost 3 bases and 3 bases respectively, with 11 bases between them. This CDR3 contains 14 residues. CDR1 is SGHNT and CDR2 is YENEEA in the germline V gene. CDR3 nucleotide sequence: TGTGCCAGCAGCTTTACAGGGATGGACACTGAAGCTTTCTTT. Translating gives CASSFTGMDTEAFF.

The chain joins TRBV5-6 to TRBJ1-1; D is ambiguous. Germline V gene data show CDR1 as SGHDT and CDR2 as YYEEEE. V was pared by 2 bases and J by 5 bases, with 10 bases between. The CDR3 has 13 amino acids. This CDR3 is CASSFQYGTEAFF. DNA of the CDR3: TGTGCCAGCAGCTTTCAGTACGGGACTGAAGCTTTCTTT.

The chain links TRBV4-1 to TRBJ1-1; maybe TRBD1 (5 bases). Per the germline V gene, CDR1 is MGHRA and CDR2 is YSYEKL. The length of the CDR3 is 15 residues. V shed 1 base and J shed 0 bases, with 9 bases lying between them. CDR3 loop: CASSQGGGLNTEAFF. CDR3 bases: TGCGCCAGCAGCCAAGGCGGGGGATTGAACACTGAAGCTTTCTTT.

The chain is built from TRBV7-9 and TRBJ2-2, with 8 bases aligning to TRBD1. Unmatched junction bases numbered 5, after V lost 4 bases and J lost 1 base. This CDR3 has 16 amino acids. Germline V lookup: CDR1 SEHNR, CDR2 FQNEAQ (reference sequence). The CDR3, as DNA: TGTGCCAGCAGCTACCCTGGGACAGGGAACACCGGGGAGCTGTTTTTT. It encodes CASSYPGTGNTGELFF.